The clone carrying this TCR beta chain came up a few times. Its cognate antigen is unknown. Since no conserved phenylalanine or tryptophan closes the CDR3, a read error is the likely cause. The DNA is left out, because the CDR3 cannot be placed on it with certainty; the CDR3 is given as TCRdb lists it. The data were obtained in a study of T-cell memory formation after mild COVID-19. Study as a whole: TCR clusters were mostly confined to one donor each. Study-wide findings and caveats: Clones that got smaller from day 15 to 85 had even CD4/CD8, while clones growing later tipped toward CD4+. The study found contracting CD4+ clones mainly in CM and EM and contracting CD8+ clones in EMRA.

TCRdb reanalysed the 5' RACE reads using MiXCR and keeps one entry per CDR3 protein. There are around 340,000 distinct CDR3 sequences in the sample; approximately 13% occur only once, and around a fifth lies in the top ten. The germline V gene encodes CDR1 GTSNPN and CDR2 SVGIG (reference sequence). The CDR3 length equals 10 residues, ends included. The source of this sequence is a man aged 18-30 years who had mild COVID-19 (a few samples of this study predate the infection). Cell type and time point are not known. The sample comprised PBMCs or a T cell subset sorted from them (not recorded which). The chain links TRBV30 to TRBJ1-2; TRBD1, the table's D call, lacks a check against the DNA. CDR3 sequence: CAWDRDRAFL.